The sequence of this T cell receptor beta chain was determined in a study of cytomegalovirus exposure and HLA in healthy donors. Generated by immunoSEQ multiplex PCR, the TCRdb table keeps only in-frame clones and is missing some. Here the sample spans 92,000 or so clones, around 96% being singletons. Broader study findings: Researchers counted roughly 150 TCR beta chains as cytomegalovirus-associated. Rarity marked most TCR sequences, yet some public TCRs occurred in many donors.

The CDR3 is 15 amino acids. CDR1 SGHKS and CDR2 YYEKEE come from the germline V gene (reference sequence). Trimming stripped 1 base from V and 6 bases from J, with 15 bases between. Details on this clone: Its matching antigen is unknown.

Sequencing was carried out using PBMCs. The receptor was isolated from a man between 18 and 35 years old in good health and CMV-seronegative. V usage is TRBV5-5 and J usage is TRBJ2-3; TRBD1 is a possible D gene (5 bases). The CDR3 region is CASSLLGREGDTQYF. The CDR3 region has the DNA TGTGCCAGCAGCTTGTTGGGCAGGGAAGGGGATACGCAGTATTTT.